This T cell receptor beta chain was sequenced in a study of T cells in Graves' hyperthyroidism and ophthalmopathy. Patients aged 18 to 65 with hyperthyroidism were newly diagnosed, with duration under 2 months. Patients having uncontrolled infection, another autoimmune disease, pregnancy or lactation were not included. There were TCR beta CDR3 regions amplified from RNA transcripts. The HTBI primer set served for first-round RT-PCR of the TCR CDR3. TCRdb itself ran the multiplex PCR reads through MiXCR, one entry per CDR3 protein. The data contain about 300,000 distinct CDR3 sequences, roughly 15% of them seen just once; the ten biggest clones take up around 7.9%. General study points: Appearing also in blood were most of the thyroid clonotypes expanded above 0.001. Ophthalmopathy, which appeared later, was predicted by the model a median around 6 months before onset.

At least ten counts were recorded for this clonotype. Its antigen remains unknown. The germline gives CDR1 SEHNR, CDR2 FQNEAQ (reference sequence). This CDR3 has 15 residues. V lost 8 bases to trimming and J lost 7 bases; unmatched junction nucleotides: 11. The rearrangement joins TRBV7-9 to TRBJ2-3; TRBD2 aligns across 11 bases. The receptor was isolated from a woman aged 25-40 years with Graves' hyperthyroidism that later progressed to Graves' ophthalmopathy. The sample taken for sequencing was blood. CDR3 sequence (DNA): TGTGCCAGCGGCTATCTCCTAGCGGGAGGACATACGCAGTATTTT. Amino acid sequence: CASGYLLAGGHTQYF. Based on the CDR3 plus reference TRBV7-9 and TRBJ2-3, the full variable domain is DTGVSQNPRHKITKRGQNVTFRCDPISEHNRLYWYRQTLGQGPEFLTYFQNEAQLEKSRLLSDRFSAERPKGSFSTLEIQRTEQGDSAMYLCASGYLLAGGHTQYFGPGTRLTVL.